This T cell receptor beta chain was sequenced in a study of T-cell reconstitution after alpha-beta-depleted transplantation in children. During its preparation, the TCRbeta library received unique molecular identifiers. TCRdb re-derived calls from the PCR reads in MiXCR, one entry per CDR3 protein. Seen here are 250,000 to 300,000 distinct CDR3 sequences, 6% to 10% observed once, and the top ten hold around 9.8%. The V end was cut by 0 bases, the J end by 9 bases, with 12 bases between. Germline V gene sequence: CDR1 LGHDT, CDR2 YNNKEL (reference sequence). This CDR3 region has 14 residues. This clonotype was counted at least ten times. What it recognizes is unknown. Findings of the study overall: Surviving recipient T cells and thymic progenitors underlay high day-60 TCRbeta diversity in some patients. Reportedly, alpha-beta T cells present about two months post-transplant originated from several hundred expanded clones of graft origin. After one year, T-cell counts and TCRbeta diversity mostly came from new T cells.

The TCR sequence derives from a female patient aged 2-9 years who had a stem cell transplant for Fanconi anemia, so the T cells may come from the graft donor. The sample consisted of peripheral blood, taken 360 days after TCRalphabeta/CD19-depleted stem cell transplant. The J gene is TRBJ2-1, the V gene TRBV3-1; D is undetermined. CDR3 in amino acids: CASSQDRRIAEQFF. The CDR3 DNA follows: TGTGCCAGCAGCCAAGATCGGCGGATCGCTGAGCAGTTCTTC.